These T cell receptor beta chains were read from a single sample in a study of beta chain features in type 1 diabetes. The protocol was immunoSEQ multiplex PCR, while the TCRdb copy is restricted to in-frame clones and leaves out a portion. The sample yields over 150,000 clones, approximately 8.1% seen once. The material sequenced was central memory CD4+ T cells from blood. The receptor source for this set is a man younger than 30 in good health. The CDR3 runs from the conserved cysteine through the conserved F or W. A D gene is named only where the DNA matches it firmly. Some rows mark clone size as missing; the rest say once, few, many or name a class of expanded clone.

>few|TRBJ2-5|-|TRBV13
TGTGCCAGCAGCTGGGGAAAGGGGTTCGAGGAGACCCAGTACTTC
CASSWGKGFEETQYF
>many|TRBJ1-5|-|TRBV29-1
TGCAGCGTTGAAGGTTCAGGGGATCAGCCCCAGCATTTT
CSVEGSGDQPQHF
>few|TRBJ2-6|-|TRBV2
TGTGCCAGCGAGGACTCTGGGGCCAACGTCCTGACTTTC
CASEDSGANVLTF
>few|TRBJ2-7|TRBD1|TRBV7-3
TGTGCCAGCAGCTTAGGACAGGGGGGCAACGAGCAGTACTTC
CASSLGQGGNEQYF
>few|TRBJ2-5|-|TRBV15
TGTGCCACCAGCAGTAACGGTCTGTTCCAAGAGACCCAGTACTTC
CATSSNGLFQETQYF
>few|TRBJ2-5|TRBD1|TRBV9
TGTGCCAGCAGCCCCAGGACAGGAGGACGGGGTGAGACCCAGTACTTC
CASSPRTGGRGETQYF
>-|TRBJ2-2|-|TRBV11-3
TGTGCCAGCAGCTTCCTCTCGTCCGGGGAGCTGTTTTTT
CASSFLSSGELFF
>few|TRBJ2-5|TRBD2|TRBV7-3
TGTGCCAGCAGCCCACTAGCGGGGGCCGTCGGGGAGACCCAGTACTTC
CASSPLAGAVGETQYF
>few|TRBJ1-5|-|TRBV6-5
TGTGCCAGCAGCTCGGGGAGAAGTCAGCCCCAGCATTTT
CASSSGRSQPQHF
>-|TRBJ1-5|TRBD1|TRBV25-1
TGTGCCAGCGGAAGGACAGGGAACAATCAGCCCCAGCATTTT
CASGRTGNNQPQHF
>few|TRBJ2-5|TRBD2|TRBV5-1
TGCGCCAGCAGCTTGGAGCGACTAGCTTTGGAGACCCAGTACTTC
CASSLERLALETQYF
>few|TRBJ2-7|TRBD2|TRBV5-1
TGCGCCAGCAGCACTAGACTAGCGGGGGCCCACGAGCAGTACTTC
CASSTRLAGAHEQYF
>few|TRBJ1-6|TRBD1|TRBV5-6
TGTGCCAGCAGCTTATTCGGGACAGGGGGTTCACCCCTCCACTTT
CASSLFGTGGSPLHF
>-|TRBJ2-1|-|TRBV5-5
TGTGCCAGCAGCTTGTTTCCGGATGAGGGTTACAATGAGCAGTTCTTC
CASSLFPDEGYNEQFF
>many|TRBJ2-5|-|TRBV29-1
TGCAGCGTTGATCCGGGGGGCGGGGAGACCCAGTACTTC
CSVDPGGGETQYF
>-|TRBJ2-2|-|TRBV7-6
TGTGCCAGCAGCTTAGGGGGGCGAGACTGGAACACCGGGGAGCTGTTTTTT
CASSLGGRDWNTGELFF
>few|TRBJ2-3|TRBD1|TRBV9
TGTGCCAGCACCCCTCTCGGGACAGGACTGAGCCGGGGCCCCGGGGATACGCAGTATTTT
CASTPLGTGLSRGPGDTQYF
>few|TRBJ1-2|TRBD1|TRBV7-8
TGTGCCAGCAGCGGAGCGGACCCCGGCCCAGGGGGCTATGGCTACACCTTC
CASSGADPGPGGYGYTF
>-|TRBJ2-7|-|TRBV19
TGTGCCAGTACCGCCGGGACTGCGGATTCCTACGAGCAGTACTTC
CASTAGTADSYEQYF
>few|TRBJ2-2|TRBD1|TRBV11-3
TGTGCCAGCAGCCCCCGGACAGGAGATACCGGGGAGCTGTTTTTT
CASSPRTGDTGELFF
>few|TRBJ1-2|-|TRBV9
TGTGCCAGCAGCGAATCTACTGACTATGGCTACACCTTC
CASSESTDYGYTF
>few|TRBJ2-2|TRBD2|TRBV5-4
TGTGCCAGCAGCTCCCAACTAGCGGGAAGAACCGGGGAGCTGTTTTTT
CASSSQLAGRTGELFF
>-|TRBJ2-3|-|TRBV28
TGTGCCAGCCAACGGGGGAGCACAGATACGCAGTATTTT
CASQRGSTDTQYF
>-|TRBJ2-3|TRBD1|TRBV7-2
TGTGCCAGCACCAGGACAGGGGTTCGCCCAGATACGCAGTATTTT
CASTRTGVRPDTQYF
>many|TRBJ1-4|-|TRBV27
TGTGCCAGCAGGGGAGTTGCAACTAATGAAAAACTGTTTTTT
CASRGVATNEKLFF
>many|TRBJ2-7|TRBD1|TRBV28
TGTGCCAGCAGCGCTGACAGGGTCGAGCAGTACTTC
CASSADRVEQYF
>few|TRBJ2-5|TRBD1|TRBV7-2
TGTGCCAGCACCCAGGGACAGGCGGGGACCCAGTACTTC
CASTQGQAGTQYF
>few|TRBJ2-7|-|TRBV7-9
TGTGCCAGCAGCTCCACTCCCTACGAGCAGTACTTC
CASSSTPYEQYF
>few|TRBJ2-7|-|TRBV11-2
TGTGCCAGCAGCTCCGGCGGGCTAGGCTACGAGCAGTACTTC
CASSSGGLGYEQYF
>few|TRBJ1-5|-|TRBV15
TGTGCCACCAGCCCCGGGGATTATAGCAATCAGCCCCAGCATTTT
CATSPGDYSNQPQHF
>-|TRBJ1-5|TRBD1|TRBV6-5
TGTGCCAGCAGTCCCCGGGACAGGGATAATCAGCCCCAGCATTTT
CASSPRDRDNQPQHF
>-|TRBJ1-2|-|TRBV6-6
TGTGCCAGCACCCAGTCGTCGCCGTTCTATGGCTACACCTTC
CASTQSSPFYGYTF
>-|TRBJ1-2|-|TRBV7-2
TGTGCCAGCAGCTTGGTCTCGGCGAGCGAACTCTTTGGCTACACCTTC
CASSLVSASELFGYTF
>few|TRBJ2-5|-|TRBV5-6
TGTGCCAGCAGCCCCCCGGGACTGCAAGAGACCCAGTACTTC
CASSPPGLQETQYF
>-|TRBJ1-1|-|TRBV29-1
TGCAGCGTTGAGGCTTTTAACACTGAAGCTTTCTTT
CSVEAFNTEAFF
>-|TRBJ1-4|-|TRBV29-1
TGCAGCGTTCGGGCAGGGCGGTATGAAAAACTGTTTTTT
CSVRAGRYEKLFF
>-|TRBJ2-1|TRBD2|TRBV11-3
TGTGCCAGCAGCTTAGATCACAGCGGGACCATCTCCTACAATGAGCAGTTCTTC
CASSLDHSGTISYNEQFF
>-|TRBJ1-1|-|TRBV7-2
TGTGCCAGCAGTTGGGGGGGTTTCGGTGAAGCTTTCTTT
CASSWGGFGEAFF
>many|TRBJ2-5|TRBD2|TRBV7-9
TGTGCCAGCAGCCCCGGGAGGGCTGAAGAGACCCAGTACTTC
CASSPGRAEETQYF
>many|TRBJ1-5|-|TRBV7-2
TGTGCCAGCCGGCCCCCGGGGGATCAGCCCCAGCATTTT
CASRPPGDQPQHF
>few|TRBJ2-7|-|TRBV7-2
TGTGCCAGCAGCCCAAGATCTGGATCAGGCGAGCAGTACTTC
CASSPRSGSGEQYF
>-|TRBJ2-7|TRBD2|TRBV7-9
TGTGCCAGCACCCCGGGGGGGTCTCTGAACGAGCAGTACTTC
CASTPGGSLNEQYF
>few|TRBJ1-2|TRBD1|TRBV5-5
TGTGCCAGCAGCCGAGACAGGGATGGAAGCTATGGCTACACCTTC
CASSRDRDGSYGYTF
>-|TRBJ1-2|-|TRBV7-2
TGTGCCAGCAGCTTATCAGTTCGGGATGGCTACACCTTC
CASSLSVRDGYTF
>once|TRBJ2-3|-|TRBV6-1
TGTGCCAGCAGTCCGTTTTACACAGATACGCAGTATTTT
CASSPFYTDTQYF
>-|TRBJ2-7|-|TRBV4-2
TGTGCCAGCAGCCAAGCCTACGAGGCGGGAATCCACGAGCAGTACTTC
CASSQAYEAGIHEQYF
>few|TRBJ2-7|TRBD1|TRBV4-3
TGCGCCAGCAGCCAGGATACGACAGGGAGTTACGAGCAGTACTTC
CASSQDTTGSYEQYF
>-|TRBJ1-1|-|TRBV6-1
TGTGCCAGCAGTGAAGCTTCGAGGGGGATGAACACTGAAGCTTTCTTT
CASSEASRGMNTEAFF
>-|TRBJ2-2|-|TRBV7-9
TGTGCCAGCAGTTTTTCTAACACCGGGGAGCTGTTTTTT
CASSFSNTGELFF
>-|TRBJ2-3|-|TRBV7-3
TGTGCCAGCAGCCGGGGATGGGGAGATACGCAGTATTTT
CASSRGWGDTQYF
>few|TRBJ2-5|TRBD2|TRBV7-2
TGTGCCAGCAGCTTAGTGGGGGGGGGAGAGACCCAGTACTTC
CASSLVGGGETQYF
>-|TRBJ2-7|TRBD1|TRBV11-1
TGTGCCAGCAGCTTAGGGACAGGGCTCTACGAGCAGTACTTC
CASSLGTGLYEQYF
>-|TRBJ2-3|TRBD1|TRBV5-1
TGCGCCAGCAGCGCGGGACAGGGACCGAGCACAGATACGCAGTATTTT
CASSAGQGPSTDTQYF
>-|TRBJ1-1|TRBD1|TRBV7-3
TGTGCCAGCAGCTTAGCGGGACAGGGGAGAACTGAAGCTTTCTTT
CASSLAGQGRTEAFF
>-|TRBJ1-5|TRBD1|TRBV30
TGTGCCTGGAACACCGGGACAGGGCTTCAGCCCCAGCATTTT
CAWNTGTGLQPQHF